These 20 T cell receptor beta chains were all obtained from the same sample, sequenced in a study of T-cell memory formation after mild COVID-19. TCRdb re-called the 5' RACE reads with MiXCR, one entry per CDR3 protein. The sample contains roughly 200,000 distinct CDR3 sequences, 16% of which appear only once. The sequenced sample was PBMCs or a T cell subset sorted from them (not recorded which). The source is an adult woman who had mild COVID-19 (a few samples of this study predate the infection). Cell type and time point are not known.

The J gene is TRBJ2-1, the V gene TRBV11-2; D is perhaps TRBD1 (7 bases). Trimming cost V 5 bases and J 4 bases, with 15 bases left between them. CDR1 is SGHAT, CDR2 FQNNGV, per germline. This CDR3 comprises 15 residues. Here the CDR3 reads CASSDSGDRYNEQFF. DNA of the CDR3: TGTGCCAGCAGCGACTCGGGGGACAGATACAATGAGCAGTTCTTC.

This chain joins TRBV14 and TRBJ1-1, with D uncertain. Germline CDR1 SGHDN, CDR2 FVKESK. The CDR3 has 13 amino acids. Trimming took off 8 bases at V and 0 bases at J, with 10 bases between the two ends. CDR3 coding DNA: TGTGCCAGCGAGATGTTCATGAACACTGAAGCTTTCTTT. As protein: CASEMFMNTEAFF.

This clonotype has more than one count but fewer than ten. This chain joins TRBV6-2 or TRBV6-3 and TRBJ2-2, with unresolved D. The CDR3 covers 13 residues. Germline lookup yields CDR1 MNHEY and CDR2 SVGEGT. The ends were cut back, 6 bases at V and 4 bases at J, with 9 bases in the middle. In nucleotides, the CDR3 is TGTGCCAGCAGACCCGGCGGCACCGGGGAGCTGTTTTTT. Translating it yields CASRPGGTGELFF.

This CDR3 reads CASTPGTSRAKNIQYF. The CDR3 DNA sequence: TGTGCCAGCACCCCCGGGACTAGTCGAGCCAAAAACATTCAGTACTTC. The V gene is TRBV28, the J gene TRBJ2-4, with 8 bases identical to TRBD2. In germline, CDR1 is MDHEN, CDR2 SYDVKM. J gave up 0 bases and V 7 bases, and 8 bases lay outside the gene matches. The CDR3 consists of 16 residues.

This chain connects TRBV19 to TRBJ1-5, with 7 bases lining up with TRBD1. Germline-derived CDR1 and CDR2 are LNHDA and SQIVND (reference sequence). J lost 6 bases, V lost 6 bases, and 2 bases had no gene match. The CDR3 contains 12 residues. This chain's CDR3 is CASRHRGQPQHF. CDR3 coding DNA: TGTGCCAGTAGGCACAGGGGTCAGCCCCAGCATTTT.

The rearrangement joins TRBV28 to TRBJ2-2; D not certain. The germline V and J ends were trimmed by 4 bases and 6 bases, with 6 bases remaining between them. The V gene's germline CDR1 is MDHEN and CDR2 SYDVKM. CDR3 length: 12 residues. The CDR3 nucleotides are TGTGCCAGCAGTTGGTTCGCCGGGGAGCTGTTTTTT. Protein sequence: CASSWFAGELFF.

The V call is TRBV4-2, the J call TRBJ1-4; D gene unclear. Germline V gene lookup returns CDR1 LGHNA and CDR2 YNFKEQ. The length of the CDR3 is 15 residues. The V gene lost 4 bases and the J gene lost 0 bases, with 9 bases spanning the gap. The CDR3: CASSPRVTTNEKLFF. In nucleotides, the CDR3 is TGTGCCAGCAGCCCACGGGTGACAACTAATGAAAAACTGTTTTTT.

J is TRBJ1-4 and V is TRBV5-8; D remains ambiguous. V was trimmed by 2 bases and J by 7 bases, leaving 3 bases between them. This CDR3 has 11 amino acids. Germline V lookup: CDR1 SGHTS, CDR2 YDEGEE. CDR3 in amino acids: CASSFPEKLFF. The CDR3 nucleotides read TGTGCCAGCAGCTTCCCTGAAAAACTGTTTTTT. The whole variable domain, filled in from reference TRBV5-8 and TRBJ1-4, reads EAGVTQSPTHLIKTRGQQATLRCSPISGHTSVYWYQQALGLGLQFLLWYDEGEERNRGNFPPRFSGRQFPNYSSELNVNALELEDSALYLCASSFPEKLFFGSGTQLSVL.

As to this clonotype: One junction end disagrees with the germline gene, perhaps due to a read error. V and J are TRBV7-7 and TRBJ2-2; weak D call: TRBD2 (6 bases). Germline assignment: CDR1 SSHAT and CDR2 FNYEAQ (reference sequence). CDR3 length: 18 amino acids. The CDR3 loop is CASSLGPGGPQNTGELFF. Here the CDR3 DNA reads TGTGCTAGCAGTCTCGGGCCTGGAGGGCCCCAGAACACCGGGGAGCTGTTTTTT.

This clonotype was seen many times. The CDR3 DNA sequence: TGTGCCAGCAGCCCCCGATGGTCCTACAATGAGCAGTTCTTC. Residues: CASSPRWSYNEQFF. The chain combines TRBV7-2 with TRBJ2-1; unclear D gene. This CDR3 is built from 14 residues. V was trimmed by 5 bases and J by 1 base, leaving 9 bases between them. The germline CDR1 and CDR2 sequences are SGHTA and FQGNSA.

This clonotype was seen ten or more times. CDR3 residues: CASSRSFRDTFSEQFF. The CDR3 coding sequence is TGTGCCAGCAGCCGATCTTTCCGGGACACGTTCAGTGAGCAGTTCTTC. This sequence joins TRBV5-4 and TRBJ2-1; maybe TRBD1 (6 bases). CDR3 size: 16 residues. Germline V gives CDR1 SGHNT, CDR2 YYREEE (reference sequence). Trimming removed 4 bases from V and 9 bases from J, with 23 bases in between.

This clonotype was seen more than once but under ten times. V usage is TRBV25-1 and J usage is TRBJ2-7, with D possibly being TRBD1 or TRBD2 (5 bases each). V was shortened by 8 bases and J by 7 bases, with 15 bases between the two germline ends. CDR1 and CDR2 (germline): MGHDK, SYGVNS. The CDR3 is 12 amino acids. The CDR3 is CASSRVGGEQYF. In DNA form, the CDR3 reads TGTGCCAGCTCTCGGGTTGGGGGTGAGCAGTACTTC.

The table lists this clonotype with a count of one. This chain connects TRBV7-9 to TRBJ2-3, with 13 bases that match TRBD2. The trim removed 3 bases at V and 4 bases at J, leaving 4 bases unmatched. The CDR3 contains 16 residues. Germline V gene lookup returns CDR1 SEHNR and CDR2 FQNEAQ (reference sequence). The CDR3 loop reads CASSFTSGGASDTQYF. CDR3 sequence (DNA): TGTGCCAGCAGCTTTACTAGCGGGGGGGCTTCAGATACGCAGTATTTT.

The chain is built from TRBV29-1 and TRBJ2-7; tentative D call: TRBD2 (5 bases). Germline CDR1 SQVTM, CDR2 ANQGSEA. The CDR3 loop spans 11 amino acids. V was pared by 5 bases and J by 3 bases, with 8 bases between. The CDR3 here is CSVSEVYEQYF. The DNA of the CDR3 is TGCAGCGTTTCGGAGGTCTACGAGCAGTACTTC.

This clonotype was seen more than once but under ten times. The CDR3 region has the DNA TGTGCCAGCAGCGTCCGAATCCTACCGGGACAGGGAGGGGTAGCTAATGAAAAACTGTTTTTT. Amino acids: CASSVRILPGQGGVANEKLFF. The V gene is TRBV4-2, the J gene TRBJ1-4, with 9 bases lining up with TRBD1. Losses at the gene ends were 5 bases for V and 3 bases for J; bases not matched to a gene: 22. CDR1 LGHNA and CDR2 YNFKEQ come from the germline V gene. This CDR3 region has 21 residues.

The rearrangement links TRBV7-2 to TRBJ1-1, with TRBD1 as a possible D gene (6 bases). Germline lookup yields CDR1 SGHTA and CDR2 FQGNSA. V was trimmed by 4 bases and J by 0 bases, leaving 15 bases between them. The CDR3 contains 16 residues. The CDR3 nucleotides are TGTGCCAGCAGCTACGGACAGCCTACTCTGAACACTGAAGCTTTCTTT. Translation: CASSYGQPTLNTEAFF.

This sequence joins TRBV3-1 and TRBJ1-2; D is undetermined. V shed 1 base and J shed 4 bases, with 13 bases lying between them. CDR1 and CDR2 (germline): LGHDT, YNNKEL (reference sequence). This CDR3 spans 15 amino acids. CDR3 amino acids: CASSQGGGKTYGYTF. Here the CDR3 DNA reads TGTGCCAGCAGCCAAGGTGGAGGGAAGACCTATGGCTACACCTTC.

The chain recombines TRBV27 with TRBJ1-5; the match to TRBD1 covers 7 bases. In germline, CDR1 is MNHEY, CDR2 SMNVEV (reference sequence). J lost 7 bases, V lost 3 bases, and 12 bases had no gene match. The CDR3 is 16 amino acids. CDR3 sequence reads: CASSFRTGPPGQPQHF. For the CDR3, the DNA is TGTGCCAGCAGTTTCCGGACAGGCCCGCCCGGGCAGCCCCAGCATTTT.

The rearrangement joins TRBV3-1 to TRBJ2-1, with TRBD2 identical over 7 bases. The CDR3 length is 14 residues. Germline CDR1 is LGHDT and CDR2 is YNNKEL (reference sequence). V lost 4 bases and J lost 9; bases outside the gene matches: 9. CDR3 nucleotides: TGTGCCAGCAGCCTTTCGGACCTAGCGGTTGAGCAGTTCTTC. Protein sequence: CASSLSDLAVEQFF.

This clonotype was recorded a few times. The CDR3 spells CASSTLGPSPMNTEAFF. CDR3 nucleotides: TGTGCCAGTAGTACCCTAGGACCATCCCCGATGAACACTGAAGCTTTCTTT. This chain links TRBV19 with TRBJ1-1; D gene uncertain. The V gene lost 4 bases and the J gene lost 0 bases, with 18 bases spanning the gap. CDR1 is LNHDA, CDR2 SQIVND, per germline (reference sequence). CDR3 length: 17 residues.